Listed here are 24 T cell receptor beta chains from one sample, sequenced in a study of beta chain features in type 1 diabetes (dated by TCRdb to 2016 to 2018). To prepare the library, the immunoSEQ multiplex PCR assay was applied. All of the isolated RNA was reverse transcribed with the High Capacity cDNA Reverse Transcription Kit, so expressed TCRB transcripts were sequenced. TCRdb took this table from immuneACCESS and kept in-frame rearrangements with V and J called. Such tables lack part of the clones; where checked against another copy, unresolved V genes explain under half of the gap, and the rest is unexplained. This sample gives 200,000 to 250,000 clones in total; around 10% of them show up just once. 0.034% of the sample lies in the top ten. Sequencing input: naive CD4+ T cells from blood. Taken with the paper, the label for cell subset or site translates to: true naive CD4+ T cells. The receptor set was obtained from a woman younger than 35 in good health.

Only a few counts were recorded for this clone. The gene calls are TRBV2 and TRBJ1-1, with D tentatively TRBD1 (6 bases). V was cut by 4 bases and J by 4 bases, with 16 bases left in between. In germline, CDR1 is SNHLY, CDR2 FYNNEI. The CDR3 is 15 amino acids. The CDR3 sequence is CASSVGVTGTTEAFF. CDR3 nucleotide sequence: TGTGCCAGCAGTGTAGGCGTCACAGGGACCACTGAAGCTTTCTTT.

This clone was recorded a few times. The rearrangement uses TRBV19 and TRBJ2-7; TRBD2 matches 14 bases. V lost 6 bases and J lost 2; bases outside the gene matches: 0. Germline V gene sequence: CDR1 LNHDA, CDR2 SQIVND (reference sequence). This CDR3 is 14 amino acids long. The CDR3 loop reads CASRTSGGAYEQYF. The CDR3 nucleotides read TGTGCCAGTAGGACTAGCGGGGGGGCCTACGAGCAGTACTTC. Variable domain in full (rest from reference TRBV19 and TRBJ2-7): DGGITQSPKYLFRKEGQNVTLSCEQNLNHDAMYWYRQDPGQGLRLIYYSQIVNDFQKGDIAEGYSVSREKKESFPLTVTSAQKNPTAFYLCASRTSGGAYEQYFGPGTRLTVT.

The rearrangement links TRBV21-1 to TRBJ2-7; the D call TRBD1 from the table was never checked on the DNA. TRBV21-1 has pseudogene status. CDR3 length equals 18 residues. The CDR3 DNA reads TGTGCCAGCAGCAAGCTAGAGACAGGCCTACCCCACCTATACGAGCAGTACTTC. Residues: CASSKLETGLPHLYEQYF.

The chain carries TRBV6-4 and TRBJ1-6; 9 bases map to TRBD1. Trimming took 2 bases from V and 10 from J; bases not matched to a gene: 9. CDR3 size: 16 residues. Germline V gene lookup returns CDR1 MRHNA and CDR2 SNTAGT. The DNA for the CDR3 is TGTGCCAGCAGTGACGCGCCGGGACAGGGCTCCTCACCCCTCCACTTT. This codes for CASSDAPGQGSSPLHF.

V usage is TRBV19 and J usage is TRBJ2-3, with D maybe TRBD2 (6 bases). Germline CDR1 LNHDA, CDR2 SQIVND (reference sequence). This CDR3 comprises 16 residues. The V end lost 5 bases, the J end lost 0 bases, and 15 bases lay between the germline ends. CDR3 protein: CASSSRPRGSTDTQYF. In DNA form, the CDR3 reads TGTGCCAGTAGTTCCCGCCCCCGGGGGAGCACAGATACGCAGTATTTT.

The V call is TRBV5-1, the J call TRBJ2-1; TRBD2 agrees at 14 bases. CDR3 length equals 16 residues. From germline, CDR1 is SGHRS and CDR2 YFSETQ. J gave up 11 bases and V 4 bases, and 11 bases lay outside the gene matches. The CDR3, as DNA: TGCGCCAGCAGCCCGACTAGCGGGAGGGAGGCCCCCCAGCAGTTCTTC. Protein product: CASSPTSGREAPQQFF.

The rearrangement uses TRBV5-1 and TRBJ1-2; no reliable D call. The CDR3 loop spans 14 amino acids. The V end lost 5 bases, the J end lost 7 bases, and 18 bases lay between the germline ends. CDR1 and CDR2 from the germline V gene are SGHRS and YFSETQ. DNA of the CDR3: TGCGCCAGCAGAGGCGGGGTCCGTTTATCTGGCTACACCTTC. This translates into CASRGGVRLSGYTF.

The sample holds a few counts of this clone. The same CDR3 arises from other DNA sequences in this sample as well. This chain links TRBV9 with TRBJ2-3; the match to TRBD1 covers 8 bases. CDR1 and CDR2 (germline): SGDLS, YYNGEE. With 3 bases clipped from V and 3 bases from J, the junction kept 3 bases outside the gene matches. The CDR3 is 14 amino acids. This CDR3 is CASSGTGRTDTQYF. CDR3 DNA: TGTGCCAGCAGCGGGACAGGGCGGACAGATACGCAGTATTTT. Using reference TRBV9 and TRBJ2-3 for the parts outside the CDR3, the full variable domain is DSGVTQTPKHLITATGQRVTLRCSPRSGDLSVYWYQQSLDQGLQFLIQYYNGEERAKGNILERFSAQQFPDLHSELNLSSLELGDSALYFCASSGTGRTDTQYFGPGTRLTVL.

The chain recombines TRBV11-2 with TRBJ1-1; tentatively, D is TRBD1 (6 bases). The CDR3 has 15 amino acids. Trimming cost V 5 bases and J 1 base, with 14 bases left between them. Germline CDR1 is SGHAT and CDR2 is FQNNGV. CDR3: CASSPNLQGNTEAFF. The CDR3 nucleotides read TGTGCCAGCAGCCCAAACTTACAGGGGAACACTGAAGCTTTCTTT.

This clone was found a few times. The DNA for the CDR3 is TGTGCCAGCAGCTGGACTAGCGGGGGTACTTACGAGCAGTACTTC. Residues: CASSWTSGGTYEQYF. V is TRBV11-1 and J is TRBJ2-7; TRBD2 agrees at 13 bases. Germline V gene lookup returns CDR1 SGHAT and CDR2 FQDESV (reference sequence). The V segment lost 4 bases and the J segment 4 bases; nucleotides outside the gene matches: 4. The CDR3 sequence is 15 residues long.

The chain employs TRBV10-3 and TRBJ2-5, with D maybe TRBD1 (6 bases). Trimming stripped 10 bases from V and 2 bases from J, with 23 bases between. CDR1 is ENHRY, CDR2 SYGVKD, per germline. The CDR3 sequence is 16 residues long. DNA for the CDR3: TGTGCCACCGCAATCGTCAGGGGTGTCGGTCAAGAGACCCAGTACTTC. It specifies CATAIVRGVGQETQYF.

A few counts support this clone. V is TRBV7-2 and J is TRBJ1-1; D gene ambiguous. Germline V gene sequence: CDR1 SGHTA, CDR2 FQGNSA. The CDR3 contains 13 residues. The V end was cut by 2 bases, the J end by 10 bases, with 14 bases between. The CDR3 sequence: CASSLPVTQAAFF. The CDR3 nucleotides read TGTGCCAGCAGCTTACCCGTAACTCAAGCAGCTTTCTTT.

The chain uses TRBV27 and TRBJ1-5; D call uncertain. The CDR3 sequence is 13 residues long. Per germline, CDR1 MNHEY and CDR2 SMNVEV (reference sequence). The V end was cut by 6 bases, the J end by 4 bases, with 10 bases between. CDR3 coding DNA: TGTGCCAGCAGCTTGCTTGAGAATCAGCCCCAGCATTTT. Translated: CASSLLENQPQHF.

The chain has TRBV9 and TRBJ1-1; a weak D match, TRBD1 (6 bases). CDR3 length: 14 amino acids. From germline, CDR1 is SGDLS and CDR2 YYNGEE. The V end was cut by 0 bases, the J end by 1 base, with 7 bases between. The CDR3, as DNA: TGTGCCAGCAGCGTAGTGGGGGCGAACACTGAAGCTTTCTTT. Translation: CASSVVGANTEAFF.

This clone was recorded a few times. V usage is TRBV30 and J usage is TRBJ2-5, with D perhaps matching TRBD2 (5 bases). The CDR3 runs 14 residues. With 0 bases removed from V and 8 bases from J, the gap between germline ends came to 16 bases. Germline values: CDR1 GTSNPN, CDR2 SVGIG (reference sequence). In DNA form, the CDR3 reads TGTGCCTGGAGTGTACTCCAGCGGACCGCAACCCAGTACTTC. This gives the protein CAWSVLQRTATQYF.

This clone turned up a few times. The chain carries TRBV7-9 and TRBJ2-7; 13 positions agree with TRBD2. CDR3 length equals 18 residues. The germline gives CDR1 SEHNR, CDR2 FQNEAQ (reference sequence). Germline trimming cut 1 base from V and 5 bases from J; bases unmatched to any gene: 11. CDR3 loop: CASSLVQLAGGREDEQYF. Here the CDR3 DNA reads TGTGCCAGCAGCTTAGTACAACTAGCGGGAGGGAGGGAGGACGAGCAGTACTTC.

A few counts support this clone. The CDR3 loop is CASSLASQAAVTLYGYTF. The CDR3 DNA follows: TGTGCCAGCAGCTTAGCGTCACAAGCGGCAGTCACGCTCTATGGCTACACCTTC. The chain links TRBV7-9 to TRBJ1-2; D remains unclear. With 0 bases removed from V and 4 bases from J, the gap between germline ends came to 21 bases. CDR1 is SEHNR and CDR2 is FQNEAQ in the germline V gene (reference sequence). The CDR3 is made up of 18 amino acids. Full variable domain (rest looked up from reference TRBV7-9 and TRBJ1-2): DTGVSQNPRHKITKRGQNVTFRCDPISEHNRLYWYRQTLGQGPEFLTYFQNEAQLEKSRLLSDRFSAERPKGSFSTLEIQRTEQGDSAMYLCASSLASQAAVTLYGYTFGSGTRLTVV.

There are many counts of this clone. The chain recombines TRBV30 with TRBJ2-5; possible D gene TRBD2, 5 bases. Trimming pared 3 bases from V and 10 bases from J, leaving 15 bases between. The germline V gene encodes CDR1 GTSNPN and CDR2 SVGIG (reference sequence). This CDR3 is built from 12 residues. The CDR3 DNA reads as TGTGCCTGGAGCCGGGGTCTGCAGAACCAGTACTTC. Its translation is CAWSRGLQNQYF. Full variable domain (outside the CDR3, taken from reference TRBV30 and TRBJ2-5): SQTIHQWPATLVQPVGSPLSLECTVEGTSNPNLYWYRQAAGRGLQLLFYSVGIGQISSEVPQNLSASRPQDRQFILSSKKLLLSDSGFYLCAWSRGLQNQYFGPGTRLLVL.

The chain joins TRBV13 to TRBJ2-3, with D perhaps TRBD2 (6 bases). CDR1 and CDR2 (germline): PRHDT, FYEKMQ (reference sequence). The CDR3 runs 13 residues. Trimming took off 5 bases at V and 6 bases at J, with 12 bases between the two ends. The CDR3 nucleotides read TGTGCCAGCAGCCCACGGGGGACGGATACGCAGTATTTT. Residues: CASSPRGTDTQYF.

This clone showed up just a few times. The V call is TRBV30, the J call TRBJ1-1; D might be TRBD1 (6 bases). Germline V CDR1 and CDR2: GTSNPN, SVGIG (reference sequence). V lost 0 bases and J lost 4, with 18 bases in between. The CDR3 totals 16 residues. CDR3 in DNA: TGTGCCTGGAGTGTAGGGGGATGGGGTAGTGGCACTGAAGCTTTCTTT. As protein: CAWSVGGWGSGTEAFF.

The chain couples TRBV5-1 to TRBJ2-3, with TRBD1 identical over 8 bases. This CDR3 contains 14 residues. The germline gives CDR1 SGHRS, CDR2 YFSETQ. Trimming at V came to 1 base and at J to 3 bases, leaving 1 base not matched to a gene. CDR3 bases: TGCGCCAGCAGCTTGCACAGGGGGACAGATACGCAGTATTTT. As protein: CASSLHRGTDTQYF.

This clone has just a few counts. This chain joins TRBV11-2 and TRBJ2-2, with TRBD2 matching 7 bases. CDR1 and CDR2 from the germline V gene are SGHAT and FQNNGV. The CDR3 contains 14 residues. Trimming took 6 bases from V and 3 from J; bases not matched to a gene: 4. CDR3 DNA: TGTGCCAGCAGGAGCGGGACGGACACCGGGGAGCTGTTTTTT. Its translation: CASRSGTDTGELFF.

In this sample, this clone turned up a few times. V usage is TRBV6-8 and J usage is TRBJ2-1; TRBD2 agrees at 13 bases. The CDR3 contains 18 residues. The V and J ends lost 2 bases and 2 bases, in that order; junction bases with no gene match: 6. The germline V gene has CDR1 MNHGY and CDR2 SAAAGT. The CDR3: CASSYELAGGPAYNEQFF. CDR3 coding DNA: TGTGCCAGCAGTTACGAACTAGCGGGAGGGCCGGCCTACAATGAGCAGTTCTTC.

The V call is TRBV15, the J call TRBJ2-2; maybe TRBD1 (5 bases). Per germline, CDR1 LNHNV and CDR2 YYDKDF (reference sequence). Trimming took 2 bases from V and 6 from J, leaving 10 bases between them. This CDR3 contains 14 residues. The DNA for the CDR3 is TGTGCCACCAGCAGATGGACAACGGCCGGGGAGCTGTTTTTT. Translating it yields CATSRWTTAGELFF.